The entry that follows covers one TCR beta chain sequence. The antigen is not known. The data derive from a study of cytotoxic CD8 clonotypes in ibrutinib-treated CLL. Background on the study: Recorded responses included approximately 24 partial and 2 complete; following median about 68 months, approximately 15 stayed remitted and 12 progressed. Study-wide points: Circulating CD8+ T-cell counts were tracked by baseline clonality, which exceeded that of age-matched healthy donors.

Sequencing was designed to attain a depth spanning 1 in 200,000 to 1 in 1 million T cells. The assay was immunoSEQ multiplex PCR, and TCRdb's table has in-frame clones only and misses some. The sample lists 100,000 to 150,000 clones, 70% to 90% occurring once. Germline CDR1 SGHRS, CDR2 YFSETQ. Trimming removed 1 base at V and 1 base at J, with 10 bases between. The CDR3 covers 15 residues. The sequence derives from a human donor with chronic lymphocytic leukemia. The chain uses TRBV5-1 and TRBJ2-3, with D uncertain. The material sequenced was PBMCs, taken after 24 months of ibrutinib treatment. CDR3 residues: CASSLFDSGTDTQYF. In nucleotides, the CDR3 is TGCGCCAGCAGCTTGTTCGATTCGGGCACAGATACGCAGTATTTT.